The 22 T cell receptor beta chains listed next were all sequenced from one sample in a study of blood T cell repertoires in COVID-19 (dated by TCRdb to 2018 to 2020). Libraries were built with the immunoSEQ multiplex PCR assay. Imported from immuneACCESS, the table was reduced by TCRdb to in-frame sequences with V and J called. These copies leave out some clones; in studies compared against another copy, an unresolved V gene accounts for under half, and the cause of the remainder is not known. This sample has around 16,000 clones in its table, and more than 75% of those were observed once. 20% to 25% of the sample is in the top ten clones. Sequences were obtained from peripheral blood. The receptors were gathered from a man older than 75 with active or convalescent COVID-19.

The V and J genes are TRBV12-3 or TRBV12-4 and TRBJ1-1; no clear D. The CDR3 has 12 residues. Trimming pared 8 bases from V and 2 bases from J, leaving 9 bases between. Here the CDR3 reads CASQDTNTEAFF. Here the CDR3 DNA reads TGTGCCAGCCAAGACACAAACACTGAAGCTTTCTTT.

CDR3 bases: TGTGCCAGCAGTTCCCTGCCGGGGGAGCAGTACTTC. It specifies CASSSLPGEQYF. The chain joins TRBV12-3 or TRBV12-4 to TRBJ2-7, with D perhaps TRBD2 (5 bases). V lost 4 bases and J 7 bases, leaving 11 bases between the germline ends. The CDR3 length is 12 residues.

The chain couples TRBV9 to TRBJ2-7; D perhaps matches TRBD2 (6 bases). The germline gives CDR1 SGDLS, CDR2 YYNGEE. With 0 bases removed from V and 0 bases from J, the gap between germline ends came to 10 bases. The CDR3 is 15 residues long. The CDR3 sequence: CASSVDPGASYEQYF. The CDR3 DNA reads TGTGCCAGCAGCGTAGATCCGGGAGCCTCCTACGAGCAGTACTTC.

This CDR3 reads CASSPPPGNEKLFF. As DNA, the CDR3 is TGTGCCAGCTCACCACCGCCAGGGAATGAAAAACTGTTTTTT. The chain couples TRBV18 to TRBJ1-4; maybe TRBD1 (5 bases). The CDR3 extends over 14 amino acids. The germline CDR1 and CDR2 sequences are KGHSH and LQKENI. Trimming left V 0 bases short and J 5 bases short, with 7 bases between.

The CDR3 DNA is TGTGCCAGCAGTTACAGGGGGCTTACCTACAATGAGCAGTTCTTC. Amino acids: CASSYRGLTYNEQFF. The genes are TRBV5-6 and TRBJ2-1; 9 bases are shared with TRBD1. The CDR3 runs to 15 residues. The V gene's germline CDR1 is SGHDT and CDR2 YYEEEE. With 5 bases clipped from V and 2 bases from J, the junction kept 5 bases outside the gene matches.

The J gene is TRBJ1-2, the V gene TRBV6-5, with a weak D call TRBD1 (5 bases). V was shortened by 7 bases and J by 4 bases, with 16 bases between the two germline ends. The CDR3 contains 14 residues. CDR1 and CDR2 from the germline V gene are MNHEY and SVGAGI. The CDR3 spells CASIPRGSSYGYTF. CDR3 coding DNA: TGTGCCAGCATCCCTCGGGGGTCCTCCTATGGCTACACCTTC.

This chain uses TRBV6-5 with TRBJ1-4, with D unclear. Germline CDR1 MNHEY, CDR2 SVGAGI. This CDR3 has 12 residues. Trimming left V 8 bases short and J 1 base short, with 5 bases between. In DNA, the CDR3 is TGTGCCAGCTCAGGAACTAATGAAAAACTGTTTTTT. Its translation is CASSGTNEKLFF.

This clone was detected only a few times. The V gene is TRBV18, the J gene TRBJ2-1, with 10 nucleotides matching TRBD1. The CDR3 sequence is 17 residues long. V lost 1 base to trimming and J lost 7 bases; unmatched junction nucleotides: 10. Germline assignment: CDR1 KGHSH and CDR2 LQKENI. The CDR3 DNA follows: TGTGCCAGCTCACCACGGGTGACAGGGGGCTCTCAAAATGAGCAGTTCTTC. Protein: CASSPRVTGGSQNEQFF.

The V and J genes are TRBV28 and TRBJ1-2, with TRBD1 matching 9 bases. The CDR3 totals 14 residues. CDR1 and CDR2 (germline): MDHEN, SYDVKM. V lost 5 bases to trimming and J lost 10 bases; unmatched junction nucleotides: 11. The CDR3 coding sequence is TGTGCCAGCAGTCCGGCTGGACAGGGGATGGACTACACCTTC. Protein product: CASSPAGQGMDYTF.

Only a few counts were recorded for this clone. The chain couples TRBV10-2 to TRBJ2-3; D might be TRBD2 (5 bases). The CDR3 runs to 14 residues. The V gene's germline CDR1 is WSHSY and CDR2 SAAADI. V gave up 1 base and J gave up 2 bases, with 7 bases separating them. The CDR3 coding sequence is TGCGCCAGCAGTGAGTTTAGCGTCACAGATACGCAGTATTTT. Its translation is CASSEFSVTDTQYF.

The chain is built from TRBV11-2 and TRBJ1-3, with D unclear. Germline V gives CDR1 SGHAT, CDR2 FQNNGV. The CDR3 consists of 16 residues. Between the trimmed V and J ends, which lost 0 bases and 2 bases, there was a span of 11 bases. The CDR3 nucleotides are TGTGCCAGCAGCTTAGAACGTACCCCGGCTGGAAACACCATATATTTT. This translates into CASSLERTPAGNTIYF.

The gene calls are TRBV7-2 and TRBJ1-6, with a weak D call TRBD1 (5 bases). CDR1 and CDR2 (germline): SGHTA, FQGNSA. V gave up 6 bases and J gave up 6 bases, with 21 bases separating them. The CDR3 covers 17 residues. The CDR3 sequence is CASRSGTGTDVNSPLHF. In nucleotides, the CDR3 is TGTGCCAGCAGATCGGGAACCGGGACTGACGTTAATTCACCCCTCCACTTT.

CDR3 sequence: CASSGPLAGAKNIQYF. The CDR3, as DNA: TGTGCCAGCAGCGGACCCTTAGCGGGAGCTAAAAACATTCAGTACTTC. V usage is TRBV5-4 and J usage is TRBJ2-4, with TRBD2 matching 9 bases. The J segment lost 4 bases and the V segment lost 4 bases, leaving 9 bases of the junction unmatched. CDR1 is SGHNT and CDR2 is YYREEE in the germline V gene (reference sequence). The CDR3 has 16 residues.

This chain links TRBV30 with TRBJ1-2; no firm D call. With 4 bases removed from V and 6 bases from J, the gap between germline ends came to 6 bases. The germline V gene has CDR1 GTSNPN and CDR2 SVGIG (reference sequence). This CDR3 is 10 amino acids long. CDR3: CAWKQDGYTF. Written as DNA, the CDR3 is TGTGCCTGGAAGCAGGATGGCTACACCTTC. The entire variable domain, with the rest obtained from reference TRBV30 and TRBJ1-2, is as follows: SQTIHQWPATLVQPVGSPLSLECTVEGTSNPNLYWYRQAAGRGLQLLFYSVGIGQISSEVPQNLSASRPQDRQFILSSKKLLLSDSGFYLCAWKQDGYTFGSGTRLTVV.

The chain recombines TRBV12-5 with TRBJ1-1, with 7 bases aligning to TRBD1. Trimming cost V 2 bases and J 4 bases; bases outside gene matches: 4. This CDR3 region has 14 residues. Germline V gives CDR1 LGHNT, CDR2 FRNRAP. This CDR3 reads CASGLPRQGTEAFF. The CDR3 region has the DNA TGTGCTAGTGGTTTGCCCCGACAGGGCACTGAAGCTTTCTTT. Based on the CDR3 plus reference TRBV12-5 and TRBJ1-1, the full variable domain is DARVTQTPRHKVTEMGQEVTMRCQPILGHNTVFWYRQTMMQGLELLAYFRNRAPLDDSGMPKDRFSAEMPDATLATLKIQPSEPRDSAVYFCASGLPRQGTEAFFGQGTRLTVV.

The chain uses TRBV7-2 and TRBJ2-2, with 10 bases aligning to TRBD2. The germline V gene encodes CDR1 SGHTA and CDR2 FQGNSA. V was clipped by 5 bases and J by 4 bases; unmatched bases: 7. CDR3 length equals 16 residues. The CDR3 nucleotides are TGTGCCAGCAGCCGCAGCGGGGGGGCGGGCACCGGGGAGCTGTTTTTT. This codes for CASSRSGGAGTGELFF. Full variable domain (rest looked up from reference TRBV7-2 and TRBJ2-2): GAGVSQSPSNKVTEKGKDVELRCDPISGHTALYWYRQSLGQGLEFLIYFQGNSAPDKSGLPSDRFSAERTGGSVSTLTIQRTQQEDSAVYLCASSRSGGAGTGELFFGEGSRLTVL.

This chain connects TRBV4-3 to TRBJ1-5; D is perhaps TRBD1 (5 bases). Trimming took 0 bases from V and 2 from J, leaving 8 bases between them. Germline V lookup: CDR1 LGHNA, CDR2 YSLEER. This CDR3 has 15 amino acids. The CDR3 loop reads CASSQDRRGNQPQHF. The CDR3 DNA reads as TGCGCCAGCAGCCAAGATCGCAGGGGCAATCAGCCCCAGCATTTT.

The rearrangement links TRBV11-2 to TRBJ2-2; 10 nucleotides agree with TRBD2. Germline lookup yields CDR1 SGHAT and CDR2 FQNNGV. The junction had 3 bases not matched to a gene; V was cut back by 4 bases and J by 1 base. The CDR3 extends over 16 amino acids. This CDR3 reads CASSWLAGGNTGELFF. CDR3 DNA sequence: TGTGCCAGCAGCTGGTTAGCGGGGGGGAACACCGGGGAGCTGTTTTTT.

This clone has just one count. This chain connects TRBV28 to TRBJ2-7; D may be TRBD1 (5 bases). CDR3 length: 14 amino acids. Per germline, CDR1 MDHEN and CDR2 SYDVKM. Trimming took off 4 bases at V and 10 bases at J, with 20 bases between the two ends. For the CDR3, the DNA is TGTGCCAGCAGTTCGGATGTCCGGACAACATCCCAGTACTTC. This translates into CASSSDVRTTSQYF.

The chain carries TRBV5-4 and TRBJ1-6; D might be TRBD1 (6 bases). CDR3 length: 15 amino acids. The germline V gene has CDR1 SGHNT and CDR2 YYREEE (reference sequence). Between the trimmed V and J ends, which lost 4 bases and 4 bases, there was a span of 12 bases. The CDR3 region has the DNA TGTGCCAGCAGCCGCTCAGGGGATTATAATTCACCCCTCCACTTT. Translating gives CASSRSGDYNSPLHF.

The chain combines TRBV5-1 with TRBJ1-6; D is uncertain. The CDR3 consists of 14 residues. Trimming removed 0 bases at V and 4 bases at J, with 5 bases between. The germline gives CDR1 SGHRS, CDR2 YFSETQ. CDR3 in DNA: TGCGCCAGCAGCTTGGAACAGTATAATTCACCCCTCCACTTT. The encoded protein is CASSLEQYNSPLHF.

This clone showed up just once. The gene calls are TRBV5-1 and TRBJ2-3; D is undetermined. Germline V gene data show CDR1 as SGHRS and CDR2 as YFSETQ. The CDR3 has 15 amino acids. The V gene lost 0 bases and the J gene lost 4 bases, with 12 bases spanning the gap. CDR3 loop: CASSLAIQLSDTQYF. The DNA of the CDR3 is TGCGCCAGCAGCTTGGCGATACAGCTCTCAGATACGCAGTATTTT.